The 17 T cell receptor beta chains below come from one sample, sequenced in a study of blood T cell repertoires in COVID-19. The data were produced by immunoSEQ multiplex PCR, yet TCRdb's version contains in-frame clones alone and is incomplete. The sample consists of around 190,000 clones, nearly 90% of them appearing once. Sequences were obtained from peripheral blood. The receptors come from a man between 18 and 29 years old who had recovered from COVID-19.

The chain recombines TRBV19 with TRBJ2-1, with TRBD2 matching 7 bases. The CDR3 runs to 15 residues. CDR1 is LNHDA, CDR2 SQIVND, per germline (reference sequence). Trimming took 1 base from V and 5 from J; bases not matched to a gene: 5. The CDR3: CASSIVGGSNNEQFF. The CDR3 DNA is TGTGCCAGTAGTATAGTCGGGGGGAGCAACAATGAGCAGTTCTTC.

J is TRBJ1-6 and V is TRBV25-1; D ambiguous. The V gene lost 0 bases and the J gene lost 9 bases, with 6 bases spanning the gap. CDR3 length equals 13 residues. Germline V gene data show CDR1 as MGHDK and CDR2 as SYGVNS. The DNA of the CDR3 is TGTGCCAGCAGTGAATACCTCCTTTCACCCCTCCACTTT. Protein product: CASSEYLLSPLHF.

The rearrangement joins TRBV10-3 to TRBJ2-3; 10 bases are a match to TRBD2. Per germline, CDR1 ENHRY and CDR2 SYGVKD. Unmatched junction bases numbered 4, after V lost 10 bases and J lost 3 bases. This CDR3 has 13 amino acids. CDR3 sequence (DNA): TGTGCCACCAGGACTAGCGGAACAGATACGCAGTATTTT. Translating gives CATRTSGTDTQYF.

The genes are TRBV15 and TRBJ2-1; tentative D call: TRBD1 (5 bases). The germline V gene has CDR1 LNHNV and CDR2 YYDKDF (reference sequence). The CDR3 is 17 residues long. V was clipped by 0 bases and J by 0 bases, with 12 bases between them. CDR3 nucleotide sequence: TGTGCCACCAGCAGAGATCTCCAGGGCTCCTCCTACAATGAGCAGTTCTTC. This gives the protein CATSRDLQGSSYNEQFF. The full variable domain, its missing parts supplied by reference TRBV15 and TRBJ2-1, is DAMVIQNPRYQVTQFGKPVTLSCSQTLNHNVMYWYQQKSSQAPKLLFHYYDKDFNNEADTPDNFQSRRPNTSFCFLDIRSPGLGDTAMYLCATSRDLQGSSYNEQFFGPGTRLTVL.

This sequence joins TRBV14 and TRBJ2-1, with unresolved D. V shed 7 bases and J shed 2 bases, with 15 bases lying between them. This CDR3 is 15 amino acids long. Germline V gene lookup returns CDR1 SGHDN and CDR2 FVKESK. CDR3: CASTLGSSPYNEQFF. In DNA, the CDR3 is TGTGCCAGCACTCTCGGGTCGAGTCCCTACAATGAGCAGTTCTTC.

The rearrangement links TRBV4-1 to TRBJ2-7; maybe TRBD1 (6 bases). This CDR3 contains 15 residues. Germline-derived CDR1 and CDR2 are MGHRA and YSYEKL. Trimming stripped 3 bases from V and 2 bases from J, with 14 bases between. The CDR3 DNA reads TGCGCCAGCAGCCAGAGCCAAGGGGGAACCTACGAGCAGTACTTC. The encoded protein is CASSQSQGGTYEQYF.

This rearrangement joins TRBV27 to TRBJ1-3; no clear D. The CDR3 is made up of 15 amino acids. V was pared by 9 bases and J by 0 bases, with 15 bases between. Germline V gene lookup returns CDR1 MNHEY and CDR2 SMNVEV (reference sequence). The CDR3 nucleotides are TGTGCCAGTCAAGAAAGCATATACTCTGGAAACACCATATATTTT. Protein: CASQESIYSGNTIYF.

V usage is TRBV4-3 and J usage is TRBJ2-1, with TRBD2 identical over 9 bases. The CDR3 runs to 16 residues. Trimming removed 0 bases from V and 4 bases from J; junction bases left unmatched: 4. CDR1 LGHNA and CDR2 YSLEER come from the germline V gene. The CDR3 loop reads CASSQDQSGRYNEQFF. The CDR3, as DNA: TGCGCCAGCAGCCAAGATCAAAGCGGGAGGTACAATGAGCAGTTCTTC.

The chain couples TRBV5-4 to TRBJ2-7; 12 bases line up with TRBD2. CDR1 and CDR2 from the germline V gene are SGHNT and YYREEE (reference sequence). This CDR3 has 16 amino acids. The junction had 6 bases not matched to a gene; V was cut back by 4 bases and J by 1 base. The CDR3 loop is CASSHNGLAGSYEQYF. Written as DNA, the CDR3 is TGTGCCAGCAGCCATAACGGACTAGCGGGGTCCTACGAGCAGTACTTC.

The CDR3 region has the DNA TGTGCCAGCAGCTTGGCCGGACAGGGTGACTACAATGAGCAGTTCTTC. It translates to CASSLAGQGDYNEQFF. This sequence joins TRBV5-6 and TRBJ2-1; TRBD1 matches 8 bases. The V and J ends lost 0 bases and 3 bases, in that order; junction bases with no gene match: 5. This CDR3 is built from 16 residues. CDR1 is SGHDT and CDR2 is YYEEEE in the germline V gene.

V is TRBV3-1 (or the pseudogene TRBV3-2) and J is TRBJ2-1, with D possibly TRBD2 on 6 matching bases. The CDR3 covers 14 residues. Trimming left V 7 bases short and J 5 bases short, with 15 bases between. Germline V lookup: CDR1 LGHDT, CDR2 YNNKEL (reference sequence). The CDR3 is CASTLLATDNEQFF. CDR3 DNA sequence: TGTGCCAGCACCCTCCTAGCGACCGACAATGAGCAGTTCTTC.

The chain employs TRBV7-2 and TRBJ2-1; 7 bases agree with TRBD1. Trimming removed 6 bases from V and 3 bases from J; junction bases left unmatched: 8. The CDR3 runs to 15 residues. Germline V gene data show CDR1 as SGHTA and CDR2 as FQGNSA. CDR3 sequence (DNA): TGTGCCAGCAGTTCTGACAGGGCGGTCTACAATGAGCAGTTCTTC. Protein product: CASSSDRAVYNEQFF.

V is TRBV21-1 and J is TRBJ1-1; the D call TRBD1 from the table was never checked on the DNA. TRBV21-1 is marked as a pseudogene. The CDR3 has 17 residues. CDR3 DNA: TGTGCCAGCAGCAAAGCGCTTTCCAGACAGGGGGGATCCGGAGCTTTCTTT. Translating it yields CASSKALSRQGGSGAFF.

The rearrangement uses TRBV5-1 and TRBJ2-7; no definite D call. V was shortened by 2 bases and J by 2 bases, with 5 bases between the two germline ends. There are 12 residues in the CDR3. CDR1 is SGHRS, CDR2 YFSETQ, per germline. CDR3 residues: CASSFGAYEQYF. The CDR3 DNA reads TGCGCCAGCAGCTTTGGAGCCTACGAGCAGTACTTC.

The V call is TRBV7-9, the J call TRBJ2-5, with D possibly TRBD2 on 6 matching bases. The CDR3 has 15 residues. Germline CDR1 and CDR2: SEHNR and FQNEAQ (reference sequence). The V gene lost 5 bases and the J gene lost 1 base, with 14 bases spanning the gap. The CDR3 region has the DNA TGTGCCAGCAGCAACGTAGCGGTGTTCCAAGAGACCCAGTACTTC. Amino acids: CASSNVAVFQETQYF.

This chain joins TRBV6-5 and TRBJ2-1, with TRBD2 identical over 7 bases. Germline CDR1 reads MNHEY; CDR2 reads SVGAGI. This CDR3 region has 13 residues. With 7 bases clipped from V and 3 bases from J, the junction kept 3 bases outside the gene matches. CDR3 region: CASKSSGYNEQFF. The CDR3 bases are TGTGCCAGCAAATCTAGCGGCTACAATGAGCAGTTCTTC.

The chain carries TRBV28 and TRBJ2-2; TRBD2 might be the D (6 bases). V dropped 5 bases and J dropped 6 bases, with 22 bases sitting between them. CDR1 MDHEN and CDR2 SYDVKM come from the germline V gene. CDR3 size: 17 residues. For the CDR3, the DNA is TGTGCCAGCAGTCCCCTGGGTATCGGGAGACTCGCCGGGGAGCTGTTTTTT. It translates to CASSPLGIGRLAGELFF.